The sequence of this T cell receptor beta chain was determined in a study of PD-L1 blockade in urothelial cancer. About the study: Study patients had been treated with 0 to 3 previous chemotherapy regimens.

Some clones are missing from TCRdb's copy, which holds only in-frame ones; the method was immunoSEQ multiplex PCR. The sample records tens of thousands of clones, approximately 80% being singletons. The CDR3 runs to 16 residues. V shed 5 bases, J shed 5 bases, and the junction held 8 bases outside the gene matches. Per germline, CDR1 SSHAT and CDR2 FNYEAQ (reference sequence). The sample here was PBMCs, taken around atezolizumab (anti-PD-L1) treatment. The sequence was obtained from a man between 65 and 85 years old with urothelial cancer. The chain couples TRBV7-7 to TRBJ2-1; 11 bases map to TRBD2. CDR3 DNA: TGTGCCAGCAGCCCCGGGTTAGCGGGAGGGGACAATGAGCAGTTCTTC. This translates into CASSPGLAGGDNEQFF.